This T cell receptor beta chain was obtained from a study of beta chain features in type 1 diabetes. Overall study findings and caveats: TCRB CDR3s were moderately but significantly shorter in Type 1 diabetes patients in all four CD4+ subsets.

This clone was picked up a small number of times. The antigen is not known. Trimming stripped 3 bases from V and 0 bases from J, with 9 bases between. Germline V gene lookup returns CDR1 SEHNR and CDR2 FQNEAQ (reference sequence). The CDR3 is made up of 14 amino acids. Of the isolated RNA, all was reverse transcribed, and so the sequenced material was expressed TCRB transcripts. Naive, central memory and regulatory T cell samples yielded around 3.6 million reads on average. Repertoires were generated with immunoSEQ multiplex PCR, while TCRdb's copy carries only in-frame clones and drops some. The table shows hundreds of thousands of clones, with around 15% occurring only once.

The chain has TRBV7-9 and TRBJ2-7; D ambiguous. The receptor comes from a man in his late teens or twenties with type 1 diabetes. Sequenced: naive CD4+ T cells from blood. The CDR3 bases are TGTGCCAGCAGCTTCCGGGCGAACTCCTACGAGCAGTACTTC. It codes for CASSFRANSYEQYF.